This T cell receptor beta chain was recovered during a study of blood T cell repertoires in COVID-19. Whole-study context: T cells, B-cell-depleted T cells, or PBMCs provided the cDNA or gDNA that served as material.

CDR1 is SGHTA and CDR2 is FQGNSA in the germline V gene. The V end lost 1 base, the J end lost 9 bases, and 13 bases lay between the germline ends. The CDR3 is 14 amino acids. Participants were aged about 18 to 95 years, lived in 24 US areas, and enrolled virtually. Profiled with immunoSEQ multiplex PCR; TCRdb holds only in-frame clones, not every one. The repertoire has roughly 500,000 clones, approximately 87% of them found once; the top ten carry about 2%. The sample comprised PBMCs or T cells enriched from blood (not recorded which). This TCR was recovered from a woman in her 40s who had recovered from COVID-19. V usage is TRBV7-2 and J usage is TRBJ2-1, with D possibly TRBD1 on 6 matching bases. The CDR3 is CASSLGAAGVEQFF. The DNA for the CDR3 is TGTGCCAGCAGCTTAGGGGCAGCAGGGGTTGAGCAGTTCTTC.